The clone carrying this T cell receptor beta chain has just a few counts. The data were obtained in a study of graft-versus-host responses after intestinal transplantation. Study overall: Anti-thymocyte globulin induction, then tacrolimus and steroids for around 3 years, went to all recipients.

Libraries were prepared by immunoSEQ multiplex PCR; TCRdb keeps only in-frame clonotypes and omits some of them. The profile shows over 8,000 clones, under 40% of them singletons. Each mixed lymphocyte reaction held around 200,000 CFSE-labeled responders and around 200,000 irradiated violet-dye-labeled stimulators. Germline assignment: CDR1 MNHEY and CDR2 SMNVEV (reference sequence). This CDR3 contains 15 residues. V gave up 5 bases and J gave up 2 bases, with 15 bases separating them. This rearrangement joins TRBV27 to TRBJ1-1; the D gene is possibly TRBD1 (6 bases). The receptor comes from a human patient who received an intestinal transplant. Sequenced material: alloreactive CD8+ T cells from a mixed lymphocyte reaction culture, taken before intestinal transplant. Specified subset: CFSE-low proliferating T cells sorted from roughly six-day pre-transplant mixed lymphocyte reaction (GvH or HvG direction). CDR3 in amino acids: CASSPWTDGNTEAFF. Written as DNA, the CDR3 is TGTGCCAGCAGTCCCTGGACAGACGGAAACACTGAAGCTTTCTTT.